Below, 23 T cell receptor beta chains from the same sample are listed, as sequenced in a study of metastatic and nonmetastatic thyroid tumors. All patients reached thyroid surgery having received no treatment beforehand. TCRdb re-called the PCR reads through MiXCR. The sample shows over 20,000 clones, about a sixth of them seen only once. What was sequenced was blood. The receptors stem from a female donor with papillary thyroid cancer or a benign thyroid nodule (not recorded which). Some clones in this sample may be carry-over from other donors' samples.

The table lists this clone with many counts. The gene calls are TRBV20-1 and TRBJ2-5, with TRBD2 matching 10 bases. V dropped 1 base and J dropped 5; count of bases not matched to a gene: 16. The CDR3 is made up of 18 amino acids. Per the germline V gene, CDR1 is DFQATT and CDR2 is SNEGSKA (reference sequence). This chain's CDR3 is CSARAIFRAGGPGETQYF. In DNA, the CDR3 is TGCAGTGCTAGAGCCATATTCAGAGCGGGAGGGCCCGGTGAGACCCAGTACTTC.

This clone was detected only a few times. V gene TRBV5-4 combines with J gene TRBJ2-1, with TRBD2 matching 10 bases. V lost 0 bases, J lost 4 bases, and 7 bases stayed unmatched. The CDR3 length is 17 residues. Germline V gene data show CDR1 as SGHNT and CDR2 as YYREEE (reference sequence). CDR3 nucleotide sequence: TGTGCCAGCAGCTTGGGGCAACTAGCGGGATCATACAATGAGCAGTTCTTC. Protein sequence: CASSLGQLAGSYNEQFF.

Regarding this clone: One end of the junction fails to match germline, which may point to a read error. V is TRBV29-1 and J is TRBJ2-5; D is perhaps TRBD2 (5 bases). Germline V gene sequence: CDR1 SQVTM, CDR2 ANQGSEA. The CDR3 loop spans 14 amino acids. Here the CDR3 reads CSVGWALGWETQCF. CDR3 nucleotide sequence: TGCAGCGTTGGATGGGCCCTCGGATGGGAGACCCAGTGCTTC. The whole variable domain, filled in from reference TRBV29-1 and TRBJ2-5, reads SAVISQKPSRDICQRGTSLTIQCQVDSQVTMMFWYRQQPGQSLTLIATANQGSEATYESGFVIDKFPISRPNLTFSTLTVSNMSPEDSSIYLCSVGWALGWETQCFGPGTRLLVL.

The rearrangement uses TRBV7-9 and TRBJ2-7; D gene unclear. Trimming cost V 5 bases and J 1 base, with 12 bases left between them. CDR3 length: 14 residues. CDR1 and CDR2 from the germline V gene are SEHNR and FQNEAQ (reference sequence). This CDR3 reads CASSLDPLSYEQYF. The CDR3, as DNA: TGTGCCAGCAGCCTCGACCCGTTATCCTACGAGCAGTACTTC.

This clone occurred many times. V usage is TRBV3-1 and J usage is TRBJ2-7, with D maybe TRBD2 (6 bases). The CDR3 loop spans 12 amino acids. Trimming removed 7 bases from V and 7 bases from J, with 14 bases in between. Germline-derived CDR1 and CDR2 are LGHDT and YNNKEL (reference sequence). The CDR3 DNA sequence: TGTGCCAGCACCTCCCGCGCGGGAGAGCAGTACTTC. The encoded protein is CASTSRAGEQYF.

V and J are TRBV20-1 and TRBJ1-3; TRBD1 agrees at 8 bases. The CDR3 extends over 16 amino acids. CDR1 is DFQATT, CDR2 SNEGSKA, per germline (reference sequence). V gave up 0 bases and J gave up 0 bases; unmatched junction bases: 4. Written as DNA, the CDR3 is TGCAGTGCTAGAGACGGGACAGGAGTCTCTGGAAACACCATATATTTT. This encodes CSARDGTGVSGNTIYF.

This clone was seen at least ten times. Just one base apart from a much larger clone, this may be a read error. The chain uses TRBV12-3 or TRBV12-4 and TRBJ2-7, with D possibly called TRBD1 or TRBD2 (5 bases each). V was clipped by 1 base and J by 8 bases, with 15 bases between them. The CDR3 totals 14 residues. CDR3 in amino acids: CASSLDLGVGKQYF. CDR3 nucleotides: TGTGCCAGCAGTTTAGATCTGGGGGTCGGCAAGCAGTACTTC.

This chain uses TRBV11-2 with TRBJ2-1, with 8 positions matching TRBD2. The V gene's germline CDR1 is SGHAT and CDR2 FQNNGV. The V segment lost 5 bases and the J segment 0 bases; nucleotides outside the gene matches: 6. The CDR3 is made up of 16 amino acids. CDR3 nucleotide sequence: TGTGCCAGCAGCCTGGGAGCGGGAGTCTCCTACAATGAGCAGTTCTTC. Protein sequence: CASSLGAGVSYNEQFF.

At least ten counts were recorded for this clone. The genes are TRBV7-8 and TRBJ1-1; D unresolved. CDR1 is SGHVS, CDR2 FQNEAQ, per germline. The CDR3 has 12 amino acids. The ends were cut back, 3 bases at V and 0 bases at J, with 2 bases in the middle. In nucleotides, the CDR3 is TGTGCCAGCAGCTTTTTGAACACTGAAGCTTTCTTT. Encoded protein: CASSFLNTEAFF.

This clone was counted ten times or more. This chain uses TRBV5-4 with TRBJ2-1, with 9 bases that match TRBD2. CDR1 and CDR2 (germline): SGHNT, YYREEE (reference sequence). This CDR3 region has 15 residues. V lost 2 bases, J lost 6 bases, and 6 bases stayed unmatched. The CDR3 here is CASSFPGLAVNEQFF. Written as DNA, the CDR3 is TGTGCCAGCAGCTTTCCGGGACTAGCAGTCAATGAGCAGTTCTTC.

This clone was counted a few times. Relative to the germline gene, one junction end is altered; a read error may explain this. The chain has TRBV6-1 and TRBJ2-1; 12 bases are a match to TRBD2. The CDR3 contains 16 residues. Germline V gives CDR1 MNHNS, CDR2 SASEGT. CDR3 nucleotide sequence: TGTGCCAGCACCGATGGACTAGCGGGGAAATACAGTGAGCATTTCTTC. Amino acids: CASTDGLAGKYSEHFF.

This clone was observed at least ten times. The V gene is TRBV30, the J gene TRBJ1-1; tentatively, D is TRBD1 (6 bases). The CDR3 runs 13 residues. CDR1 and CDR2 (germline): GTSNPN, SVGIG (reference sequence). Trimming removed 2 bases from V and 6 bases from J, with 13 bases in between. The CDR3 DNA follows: TGTGCCTGGAGTTCACAGGGAAACCCTGAAGCTTTCTTT. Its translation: CAWSSQGNPEAFF.

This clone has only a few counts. CDR3 loop: CASGYESTEAFF. The CDR3 DNA follows: TGTGCCAGCGGGTACGAGAGCACTGAAGCTTTCTTT. The chain couples TRBV6-5 to TRBJ1-1, with no clear D. The CDR3 is 12 amino acids. The V end was cut by 8 bases, the J end by 4 bases, with 11 bases between. The germline V gene encodes CDR1 MNHEY and CDR2 SVGAGI.

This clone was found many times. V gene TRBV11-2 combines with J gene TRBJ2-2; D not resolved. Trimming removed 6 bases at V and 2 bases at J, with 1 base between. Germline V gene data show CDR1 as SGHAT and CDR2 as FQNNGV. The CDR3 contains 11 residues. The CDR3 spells CASRNTGELFF. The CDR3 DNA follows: TGTGCCAGCAGAAACACCGGGGAGCTGTTTTTT. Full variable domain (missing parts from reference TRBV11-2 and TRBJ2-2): EAGVAQSPRYKIIEKRQSVAFWCNPISGHATLYWYQQILGQGPKLLIQFQNNGVVDDSQLPKDRFSAERLKGVDSTLKIQPAKLEDSAVYLCASRNTGELFFGEGSRLTVL.

The CDR3 here is CASSVEKGVPRELFF. As DNA, the CDR3 is TGTGCCAGCAGCGTAGAAAAGGGGGTGCCCCGGGAGCTGTTTTTT. The chain recombines TRBV9 with TRBJ2-2; tentative D call: TRBD1 (6 bases). The ends were cut back, 0 bases at V and 9 bases at J, with 15 bases in the middle. The CDR3 consists of 15 residues. Germline values: CDR1 SGDLS, CDR2 YYNGEE.

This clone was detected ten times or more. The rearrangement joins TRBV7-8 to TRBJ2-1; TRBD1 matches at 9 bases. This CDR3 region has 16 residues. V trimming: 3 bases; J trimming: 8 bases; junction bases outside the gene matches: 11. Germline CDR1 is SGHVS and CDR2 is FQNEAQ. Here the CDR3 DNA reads TGTGCCAGCAGCTTCAACTCGGGACAGGGACGGGATGAGCAGTTCTTC. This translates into CASSFNSGQGRDEQFF.

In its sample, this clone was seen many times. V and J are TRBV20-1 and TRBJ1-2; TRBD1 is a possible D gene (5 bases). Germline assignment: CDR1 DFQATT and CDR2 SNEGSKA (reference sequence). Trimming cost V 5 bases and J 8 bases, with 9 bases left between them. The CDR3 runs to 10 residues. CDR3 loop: CSAGTGGYTF. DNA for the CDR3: TGCAGTGCTGGCACAGGAGGCTACACCTTC.

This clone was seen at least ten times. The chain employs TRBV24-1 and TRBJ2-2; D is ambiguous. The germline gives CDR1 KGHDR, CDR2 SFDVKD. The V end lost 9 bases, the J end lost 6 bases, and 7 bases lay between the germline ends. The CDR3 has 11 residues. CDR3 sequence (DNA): TGTGCCACCTTTGGCTCCGGGGAGCTGTTTTTT. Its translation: CATFGSGELFF.

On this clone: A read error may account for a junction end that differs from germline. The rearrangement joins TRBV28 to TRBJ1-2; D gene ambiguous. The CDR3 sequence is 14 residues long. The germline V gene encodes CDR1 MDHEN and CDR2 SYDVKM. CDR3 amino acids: CASSLIGVTYCYTF. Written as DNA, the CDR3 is TGTGCCAGCAGTTTAATCGGCGTAACCTATTGCTACACCTTC.

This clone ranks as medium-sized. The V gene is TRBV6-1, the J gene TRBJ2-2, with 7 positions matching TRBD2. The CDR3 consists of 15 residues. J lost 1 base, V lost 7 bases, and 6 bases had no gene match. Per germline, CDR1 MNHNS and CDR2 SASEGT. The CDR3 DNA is TGTGCCAGCAAGTTTGCGGGGGAGAACACCGGGGAGCTGTTTTTT. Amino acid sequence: CASKFAGENTGELFF.

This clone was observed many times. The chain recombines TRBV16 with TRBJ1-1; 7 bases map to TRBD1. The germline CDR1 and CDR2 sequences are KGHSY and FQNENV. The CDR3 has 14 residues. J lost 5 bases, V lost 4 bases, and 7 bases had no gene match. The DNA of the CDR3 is TGTGCCAGCAGCCCTAAGGGGGCCGGGACTGAAGCTTTCTTT. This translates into CASSPKGAGTEAFF.

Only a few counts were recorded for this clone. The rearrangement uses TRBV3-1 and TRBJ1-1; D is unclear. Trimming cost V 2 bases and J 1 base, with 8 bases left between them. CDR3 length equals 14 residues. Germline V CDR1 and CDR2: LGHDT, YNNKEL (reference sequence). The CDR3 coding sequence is TGTGCCAGCAGCCAATACCTGGAGAACACTGAAGCTTTCTTT. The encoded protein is CASSQYLENTEAFF.

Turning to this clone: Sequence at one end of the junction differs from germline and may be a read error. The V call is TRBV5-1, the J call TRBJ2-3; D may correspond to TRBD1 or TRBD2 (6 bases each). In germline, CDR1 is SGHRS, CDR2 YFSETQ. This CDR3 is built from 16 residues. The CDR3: CASSLDVGGGTDTQYF. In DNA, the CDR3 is TGCGCCAGCAGCTTGGATGTCGGGGGCGGCACAGATACTCAGTATTTT.